The 11 T cell receptor beta chains given below trace back to one sample, sequenced in a study of cytomegalovirus exposure and HLA in healthy donors. TCRdb keeps only in-frame clones here, not all; method: immunoSEQ multiplex PCR. This sample has 100,000 to 150,000 clones, with over 85% found just once. Sequences were obtained from PBMCs. These TCRs come from a woman between 18 and 29 years old in good health and CMV-seronegative.

The gene calls are TRBV7-9 and TRBJ2-1, with D possibly matching TRBD1 (6 bases). CDR3 length: 16 residues. Trimming left V 5 bases short and J 0 bases short, with 14 bases between. The germline V gene encodes CDR1 SEHNR and CDR2 FQNEAQ (reference sequence). The CDR3 DNA reads as TGTGCCAGCAGCGACCGAGGACAGAGCTCCTACAATGAGCAGTTCTTC. Translating it yields CASSDRGQSSYNEQFF.

The sample holds a few counts of this clone. V is TRBV6-5 and J is TRBJ2-2; perhaps TRBD2 as D (5 bases). The V and J ends lost 0 bases and 5 bases respectively, with 10 bases between them. The CDR3 is made up of 15 amino acids. Germline lookup yields CDR1 MNHEY and CDR2 SVGAGI. CDR3 protein: CASSYSRVLTGELFF. The CDR3 nucleotides are TGTGCCAGCAGTTACTCGAGGGTTTTAACCGGGGAGCTGTTTTTT.

The gene calls are TRBV6-1 and TRBJ1-2, with 8 bases lining up with TRBD1. CDR1 is MNHNS and CDR2 is SASEGT in the germline V gene. Trimming at V came to 8 bases and at J to 4 bases, leaving 6 bases not matched to a gene. The CDR3 covers 13 residues. This CDR3 is CASPGQGGYGYTF. CDR3 nucleotide sequence: TGTGCCAGCCCCGGACAGGGAGGCTATGGCTACACCTTC.

This clone has more than one count but fewer than ten. The V gene is TRBV6-5, the J gene TRBJ1-5; no clear D. Germline V gene lookup returns CDR1 MNHEY and CDR2 SVGAGI. This CDR3 is 14 amino acids long. V was cut by 4 bases and J by 1 base, with 8 bases left in between. CDR3 nucleotides: TGTGCCAGCAGTTCCACATCCAGCAATCAGCCCCAGCATTTT. Translation gives CASSSTSSNQPQHF.

J is TRBJ2-1 and V is TRBV10-2, with 12 positions matching TRBD2. Trimming at V came to 3 bases and at J to 2 bases, leaving 2 bases not matched to a gene. The CDR3 has 16 amino acids. Germline CDR1 and CDR2: WSHSY and SAAADI. Written as DNA, the CDR3 is TGCGCCAGCAGTGATTGGACTAGCGGGACCTACAATGAGCAGTTCTTC. This translates into CASSDWTSGTYNEQFF.

The chain couples TRBV6-5 to TRBJ2-2; TRBD1 is a possible D gene (5 bases). The V end was cut by 11 bases, the J end by 4 bases, with 20 bases between. Germline V lookup: CDR1 MNHEY, CDR2 SVGAGI. This CDR3 has 15 residues. The chain's CDR3 is CAGSRPGRGTGELFF. CDR3 nucleotide sequence: TGTGCCGGGTCGAGGCCAGGGCGTGGCACCGGGGAGCTGTTTTTT.

The chain has TRBV28 and TRBJ2-1, with 9 bases lining up with TRBD2. V lost 2 bases to trimming and J lost 8 bases; unmatched junction nucleotides: 4. The CDR3 length is 14 residues. CDR1 is MDHEN and CDR2 is SYDVKM in the germline V gene. CDR3 nucleotides: TGTGCCAGCAGTTTAGCGGGAGGGACCGATGAGCAGTTCTTC. It is translated as CASSLAGGTDEQFF.

The CDR3 DNA is TGTGCCAGCAGCCACTTACTAGCGGGGGGCTACAATGAGCAGTTCTTC. It encodes CASSHLLAGGYNEQFF. This chain links TRBV4-2 with TRBJ2-1; TRBD2 matches 12 bases. The germline V gene has CDR1 LGHNA and CDR2 YNFKEQ. This CDR3 is built from 16 residues. Trimming at V came to 3 bases and at J to 3 bases, leaving 3 bases not matched to a gene.

The sample holds a few counts of this clone. The rearrangement joins TRBV19 to TRBJ1-5, with D possibly being TRBD1 (6 bases). This CDR3 is built from 15 residues. The germline V gene encodes CDR1 LNHDA and CDR2 SQIVND (reference sequence). V shed 8 bases and J shed 3 bases, with 17 bases lying between them. The CDR3 nucleotides read TGTGCCAGTCTTCCAGGGGCGGTAGTCAATCAGCCCCAGCATTTT. Translated, it gives CASLPGAVVNQPQHF.

The chain links TRBV2 to TRBJ2-3; 14 positions agree with TRBD2. The ends lost 8 bases at V and 4 bases at J; junction bases unmatched: 5. CDR3 size: 15 residues. CDR1 is SNHLY and CDR2 is FYNNEI in the germline V gene. The chain's CDR3 is CASVLTSGRADTQYF. CDR3 bases: TGTGCCAGCGTTTTGACTAGCGGGAGGGCAGATACGCAGTATTTT.

V usage is TRBV18 and J usage is TRBJ2-1; 9 nucleotides line up with TRBD1. Unmatched junction bases numbered 12, after V lost 4 bases and J lost 5 bases. Germline V CDR1 and CDR2: KGHSH, LQKENI. CDR3 length equals 17 residues. Here the CDR3 reads CASSLNPLRDRDNEQFF. The CDR3, as DNA: TGTGCCAGCTCACTAAATCCCCTCCGGGACAGGGACAATGAGCAGTTCTTC. The full variable domain, rest sourced from reference TRBV18 and TRBJ2-1, is NAGVMQNPRHLVRRRGQEARLRCSPMKGHSHVYWYRQLPEEGLKFMVYLQKENIIDESGMPKERFSAEFPKEGPSILRIQQVVRGDSAAYFCASSLNPLRDRDNEQFFGPGTRLTVL.